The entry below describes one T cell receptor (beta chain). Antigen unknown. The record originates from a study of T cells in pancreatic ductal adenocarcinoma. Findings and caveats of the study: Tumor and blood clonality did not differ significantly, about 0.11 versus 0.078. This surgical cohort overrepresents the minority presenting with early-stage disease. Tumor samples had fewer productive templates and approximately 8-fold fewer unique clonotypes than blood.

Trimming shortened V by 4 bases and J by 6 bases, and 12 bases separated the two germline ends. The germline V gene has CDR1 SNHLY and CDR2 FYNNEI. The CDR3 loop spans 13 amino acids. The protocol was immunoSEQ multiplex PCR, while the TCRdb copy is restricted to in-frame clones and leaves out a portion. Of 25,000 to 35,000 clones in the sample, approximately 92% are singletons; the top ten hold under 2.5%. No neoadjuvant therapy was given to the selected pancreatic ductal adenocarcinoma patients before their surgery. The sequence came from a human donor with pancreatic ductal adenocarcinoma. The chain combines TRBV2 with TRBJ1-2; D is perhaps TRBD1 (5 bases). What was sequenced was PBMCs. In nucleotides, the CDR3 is TGTGCCAGCAGTGTGCCAGGGAGGAATGGCTACACCTTC. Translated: CASSVPGRNGYTF.